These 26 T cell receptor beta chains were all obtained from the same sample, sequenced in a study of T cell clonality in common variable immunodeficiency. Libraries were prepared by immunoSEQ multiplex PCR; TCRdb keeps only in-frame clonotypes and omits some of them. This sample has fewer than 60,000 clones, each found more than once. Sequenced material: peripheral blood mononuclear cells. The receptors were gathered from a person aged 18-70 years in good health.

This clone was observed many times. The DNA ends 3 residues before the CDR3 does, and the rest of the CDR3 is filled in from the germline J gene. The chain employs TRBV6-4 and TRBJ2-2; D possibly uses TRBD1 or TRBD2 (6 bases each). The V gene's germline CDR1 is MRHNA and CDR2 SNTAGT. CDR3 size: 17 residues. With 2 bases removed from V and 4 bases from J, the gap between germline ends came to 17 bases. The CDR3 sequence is CASSDQQGGHGTGELFF. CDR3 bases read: TGTGCCAGCAGTGACCAACAGGGAGGACATGGCACCGGGGAG.

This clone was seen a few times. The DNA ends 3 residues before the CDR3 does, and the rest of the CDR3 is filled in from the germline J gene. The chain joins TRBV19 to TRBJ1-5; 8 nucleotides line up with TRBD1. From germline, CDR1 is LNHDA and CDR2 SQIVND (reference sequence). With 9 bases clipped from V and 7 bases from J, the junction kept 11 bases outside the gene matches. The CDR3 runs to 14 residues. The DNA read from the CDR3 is TGTGCCAGCACAGCAACAGGGGGGGGCCAGCCC. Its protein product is CASTATGGGQP. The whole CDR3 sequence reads CASTATGGGQPQHF.

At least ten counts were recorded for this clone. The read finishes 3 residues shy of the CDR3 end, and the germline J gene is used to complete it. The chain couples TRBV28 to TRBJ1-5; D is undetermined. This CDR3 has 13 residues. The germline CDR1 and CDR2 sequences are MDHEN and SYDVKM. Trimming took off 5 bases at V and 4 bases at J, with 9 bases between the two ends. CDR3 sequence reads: CASSRLGNQPQHF. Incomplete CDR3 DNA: TGTGCCAGCAGTAGGTTAGGGAATCAGCCC.

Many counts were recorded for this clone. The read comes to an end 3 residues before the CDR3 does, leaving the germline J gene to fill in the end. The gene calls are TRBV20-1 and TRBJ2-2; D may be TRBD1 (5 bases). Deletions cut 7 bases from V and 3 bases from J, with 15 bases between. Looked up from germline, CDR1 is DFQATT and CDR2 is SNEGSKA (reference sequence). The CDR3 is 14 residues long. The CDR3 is CSVSGQVDTGELFF. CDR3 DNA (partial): TGCAGTGTTTCAGGGCAAGTAGACACCGGGGAG.

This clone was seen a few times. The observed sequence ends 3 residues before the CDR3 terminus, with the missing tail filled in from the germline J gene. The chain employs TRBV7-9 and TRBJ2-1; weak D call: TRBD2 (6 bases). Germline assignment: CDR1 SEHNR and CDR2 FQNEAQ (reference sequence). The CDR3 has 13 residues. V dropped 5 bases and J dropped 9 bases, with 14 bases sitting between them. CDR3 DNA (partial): TGTGCCAGCAGCGTTGGACTGGGGGGTGAG. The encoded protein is CASSVGLGGE. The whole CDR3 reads CASSVGLGGEQFF.

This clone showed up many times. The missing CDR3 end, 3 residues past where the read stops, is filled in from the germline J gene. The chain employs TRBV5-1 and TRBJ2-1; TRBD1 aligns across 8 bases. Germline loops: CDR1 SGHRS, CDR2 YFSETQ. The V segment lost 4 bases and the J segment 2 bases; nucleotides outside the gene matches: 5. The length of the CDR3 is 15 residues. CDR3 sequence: CASSRGQATYNEQFF. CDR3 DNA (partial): TGCGCCAGCAGCAGGGGACAGGCAACCTACAATGAG.

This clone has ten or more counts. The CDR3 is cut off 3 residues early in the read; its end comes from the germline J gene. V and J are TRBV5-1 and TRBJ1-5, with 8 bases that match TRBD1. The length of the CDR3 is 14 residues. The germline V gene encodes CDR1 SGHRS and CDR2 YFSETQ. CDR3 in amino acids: CASSLDAGGLPQHF. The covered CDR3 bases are TGCGCCAGCAGCTTGGATGCAGGGGGCCTCCCC.

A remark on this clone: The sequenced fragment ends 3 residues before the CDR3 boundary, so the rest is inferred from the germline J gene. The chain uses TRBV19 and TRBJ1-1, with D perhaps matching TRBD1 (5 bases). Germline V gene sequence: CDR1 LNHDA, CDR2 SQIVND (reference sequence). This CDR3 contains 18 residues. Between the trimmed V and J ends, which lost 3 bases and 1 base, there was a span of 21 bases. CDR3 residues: CASSIRRFRQGENTEAFF. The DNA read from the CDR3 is TGTGCCAGTAGTATTAGGAGATTCAGGCAGGGTGAGAACACTGAA. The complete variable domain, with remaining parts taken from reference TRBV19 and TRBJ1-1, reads DGGITQSPKYLFRKEGQNVTLSCEQNLNHDAMYWYRQDPGQGLRLIYYSQIVNDFQKGDIAEGYSVSREKKESFPLTVTSAQKNPTAFYLCASSIRRFRQGENTEAFFGQGTRLTVV.

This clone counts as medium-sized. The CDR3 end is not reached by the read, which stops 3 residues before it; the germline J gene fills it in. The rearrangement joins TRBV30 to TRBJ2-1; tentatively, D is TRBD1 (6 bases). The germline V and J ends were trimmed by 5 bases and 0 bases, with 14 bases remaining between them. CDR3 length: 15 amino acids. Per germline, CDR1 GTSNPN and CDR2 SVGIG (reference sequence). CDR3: CAWVDSRLSYNEQFF. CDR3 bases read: TGTGCCTGGGTGGACAGTCGCCTCTCCTACAATGAG.

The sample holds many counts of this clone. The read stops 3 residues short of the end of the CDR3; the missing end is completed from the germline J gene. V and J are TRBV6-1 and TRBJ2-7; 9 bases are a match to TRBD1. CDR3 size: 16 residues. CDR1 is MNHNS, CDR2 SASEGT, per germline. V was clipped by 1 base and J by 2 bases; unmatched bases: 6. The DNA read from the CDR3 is TGTGCCAGCAGTGAAGTCCCGGGACAGGGCGCCTACGAG. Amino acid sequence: CASSEVPGQGAYE. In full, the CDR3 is CASSEVPGQGAYEQYF.

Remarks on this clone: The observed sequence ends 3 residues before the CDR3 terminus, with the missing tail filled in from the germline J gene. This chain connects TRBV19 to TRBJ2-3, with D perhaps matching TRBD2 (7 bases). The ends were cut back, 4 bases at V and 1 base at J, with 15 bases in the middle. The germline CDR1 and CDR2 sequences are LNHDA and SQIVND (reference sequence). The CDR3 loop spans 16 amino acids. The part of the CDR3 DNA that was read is TGTGCCAGTAGTAAGGCGGGGGCGGGGGGCACAGATACG. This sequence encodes CASSKAGAGGTDT. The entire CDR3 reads CASSKAGAGGTDTQYF.

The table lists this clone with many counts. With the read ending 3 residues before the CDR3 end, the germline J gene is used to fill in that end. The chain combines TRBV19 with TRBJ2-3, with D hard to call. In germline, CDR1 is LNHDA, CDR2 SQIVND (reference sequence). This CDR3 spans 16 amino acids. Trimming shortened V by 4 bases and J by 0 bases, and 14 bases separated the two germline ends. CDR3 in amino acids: CASSNRPATSTDTQYF. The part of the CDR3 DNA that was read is TGTGCCAGTAGTAACCGGCCAGCGACTAGCACAGATACG. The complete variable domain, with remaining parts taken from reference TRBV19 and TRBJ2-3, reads DGGITQSPKYLFRKEGQNVTLSCEQNLNHDAMYWYRQDPGQGLRLIYYSQIVNDFQKGDIAEGYSVSREKKESFPLTVTSAQKNPTAFYLCASSNRPATSTDTQYFGPGTRLTVL.

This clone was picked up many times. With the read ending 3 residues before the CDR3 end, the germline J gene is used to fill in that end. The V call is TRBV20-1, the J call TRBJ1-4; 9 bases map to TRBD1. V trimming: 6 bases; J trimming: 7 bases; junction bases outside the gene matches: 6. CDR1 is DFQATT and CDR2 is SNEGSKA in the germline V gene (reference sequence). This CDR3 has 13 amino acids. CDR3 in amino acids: CSAPGTGTEKLFF. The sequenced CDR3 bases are TGCAGTGCCCCCGGGACAGGGACTGAAAAA.

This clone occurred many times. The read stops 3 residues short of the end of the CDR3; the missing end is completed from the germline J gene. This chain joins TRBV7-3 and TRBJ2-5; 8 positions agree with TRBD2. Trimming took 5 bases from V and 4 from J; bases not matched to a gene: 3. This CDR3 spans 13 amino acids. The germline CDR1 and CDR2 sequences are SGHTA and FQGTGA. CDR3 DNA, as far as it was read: TGTGCCAGCAGCACGGGGGGGCTAGAGACC. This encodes CASSTGGLET. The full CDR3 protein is CASSTGGLETQYF.

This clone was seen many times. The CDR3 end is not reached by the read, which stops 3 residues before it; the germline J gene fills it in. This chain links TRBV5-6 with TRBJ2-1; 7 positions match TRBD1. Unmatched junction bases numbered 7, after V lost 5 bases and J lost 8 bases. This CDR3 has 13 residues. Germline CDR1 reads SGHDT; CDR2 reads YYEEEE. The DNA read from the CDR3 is TGTGCCAGCAGTTTAGACAGGGCGGATGAG. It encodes CASSLDRADE. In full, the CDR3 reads CASSLDRADEQFF.

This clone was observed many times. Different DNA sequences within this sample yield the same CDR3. The DNA read from the CDR3 is TGTGCCAGCTCACCCGACAGAAAGAACACTGAA. Its protein product is CASSPDRKNTE. The whole CDR3 protein is CASSPDRKNTEAFF. The chain employs TRBV18 and TRBJ1-1, with D possibly TRBD1 on 5 matching bases. The sequenced fragment ends 3 residues before the CDR3 boundary, so the rest is inferred from the germline J gene. This CDR3 comprises 14 residues. CDR1 and CDR2 from the germline V gene are KGHSH and LQKENI. Trimming took off 3 bases at V and 1 base at J, with 9 bases between the two ends.

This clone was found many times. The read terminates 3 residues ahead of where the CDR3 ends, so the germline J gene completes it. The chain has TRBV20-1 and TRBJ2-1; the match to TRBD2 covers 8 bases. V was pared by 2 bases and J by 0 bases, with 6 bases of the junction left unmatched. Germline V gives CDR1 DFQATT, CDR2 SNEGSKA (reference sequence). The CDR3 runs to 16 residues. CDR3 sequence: CSARTSGPYSYNEQFF. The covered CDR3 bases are TGCAGTGCTAGAACTAGCGGTCCATACTCCTACAATGAG.

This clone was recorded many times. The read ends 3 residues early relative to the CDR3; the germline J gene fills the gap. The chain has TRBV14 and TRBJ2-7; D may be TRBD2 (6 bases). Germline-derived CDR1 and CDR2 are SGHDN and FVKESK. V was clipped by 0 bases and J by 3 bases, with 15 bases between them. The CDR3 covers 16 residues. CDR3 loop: CASSQERGIGRYEQYF. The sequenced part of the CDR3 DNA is TGTGCCAGCAGCCAAGAGCGGGGAATTGGGCGCTACGAG. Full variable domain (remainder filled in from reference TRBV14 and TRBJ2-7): EAGVTQFPSHSVIEKGQTVTLRCDPISGHDNLYWYRRVMGKEIKFLLHFVKESKQDESGMPNNRFLAERTGGTYSTLKVQPAELEDSGVYFCASSQERGIGRYEQYFGPGTRLTVT.

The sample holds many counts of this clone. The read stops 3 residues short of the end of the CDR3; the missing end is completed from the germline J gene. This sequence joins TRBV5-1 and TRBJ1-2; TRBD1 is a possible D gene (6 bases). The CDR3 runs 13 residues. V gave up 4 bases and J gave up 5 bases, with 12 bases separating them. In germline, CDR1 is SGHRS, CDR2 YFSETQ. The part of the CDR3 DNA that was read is TGCGCCAGCAGCCGCGGACAGACGTATGGC. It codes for CASSRGQTYG. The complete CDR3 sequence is CASSRGQTYGYTF.

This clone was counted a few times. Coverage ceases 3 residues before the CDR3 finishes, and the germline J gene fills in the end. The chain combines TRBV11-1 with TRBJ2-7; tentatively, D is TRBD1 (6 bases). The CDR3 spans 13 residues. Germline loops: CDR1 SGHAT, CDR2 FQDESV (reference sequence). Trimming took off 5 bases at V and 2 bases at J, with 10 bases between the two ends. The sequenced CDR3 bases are TGTGCCAGCAGCCTACAGGGCACCTACGAG. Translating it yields CASSLQGTYE. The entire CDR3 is CASSLQGTYEQYF.

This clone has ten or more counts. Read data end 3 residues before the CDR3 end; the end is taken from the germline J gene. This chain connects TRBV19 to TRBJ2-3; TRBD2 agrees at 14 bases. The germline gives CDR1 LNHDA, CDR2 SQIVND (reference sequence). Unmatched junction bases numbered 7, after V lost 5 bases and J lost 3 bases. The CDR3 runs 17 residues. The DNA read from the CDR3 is TGTGCCAGTAGTTCGACTAGCGGGGGGGCCTTTACAGATACG. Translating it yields CASSSTSGGAFTDT. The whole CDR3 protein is CASSSTSGGAFTDTQYF.

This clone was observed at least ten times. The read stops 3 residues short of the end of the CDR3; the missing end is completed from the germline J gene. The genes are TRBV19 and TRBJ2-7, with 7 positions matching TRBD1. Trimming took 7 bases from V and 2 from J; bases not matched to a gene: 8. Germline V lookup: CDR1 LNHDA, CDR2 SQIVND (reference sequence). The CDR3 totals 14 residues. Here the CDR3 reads CASKRAGGTYEQYF. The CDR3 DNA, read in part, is TGTGCCAGTAAACGGGCAGGGGGAACCTACGAG.

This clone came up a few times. This CDR3 reads CSVEGRGGVEVGTQYF. Partial CDR3 DNA: TGCAGCGTTGAGGGGCGGGGGGGCGTGGAGGTCGGTACG. The chain combines TRBV29-1 with TRBJ2-3; 9 nucleotides align to TRBD2. The read ends 3 residues early relative to the CDR3; the germline J gene fills the gap. This CDR3 contains 16 residues. Germline trimming cut 3 bases from V and 8 bases from J; bases unmatched to any gene: 15. Per the germline V gene, CDR1 is SQVTM and CDR2 is ANQGSEA.

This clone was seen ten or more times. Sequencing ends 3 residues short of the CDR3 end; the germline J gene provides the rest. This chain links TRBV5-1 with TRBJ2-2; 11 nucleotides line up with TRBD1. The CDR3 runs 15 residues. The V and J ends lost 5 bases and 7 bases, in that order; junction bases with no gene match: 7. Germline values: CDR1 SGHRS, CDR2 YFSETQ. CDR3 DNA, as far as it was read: TGCGCCAGCAGTAGGGGACAGGGGGTCGTCGGGGAG. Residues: CASSRGQGVVGE. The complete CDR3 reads CASSRGQGVVGELFF.

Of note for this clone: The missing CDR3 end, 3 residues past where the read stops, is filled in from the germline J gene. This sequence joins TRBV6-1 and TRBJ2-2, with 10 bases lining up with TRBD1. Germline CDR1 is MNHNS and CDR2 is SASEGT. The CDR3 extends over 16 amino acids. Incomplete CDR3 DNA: TGTGCCAGCAGTGGCCAAGGGACAGGGGCCGCTGAAAAG. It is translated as CASSGQGTGAAEK. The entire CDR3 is CASSGQGTGAAEKLFF.

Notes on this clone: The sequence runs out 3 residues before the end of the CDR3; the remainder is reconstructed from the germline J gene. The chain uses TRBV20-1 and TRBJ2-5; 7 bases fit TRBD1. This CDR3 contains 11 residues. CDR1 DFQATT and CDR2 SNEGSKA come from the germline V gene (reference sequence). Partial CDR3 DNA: TGCAGCGCAAGACAGGGAGAGACC. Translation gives CSARQGET. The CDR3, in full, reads CSARQGETQYF.